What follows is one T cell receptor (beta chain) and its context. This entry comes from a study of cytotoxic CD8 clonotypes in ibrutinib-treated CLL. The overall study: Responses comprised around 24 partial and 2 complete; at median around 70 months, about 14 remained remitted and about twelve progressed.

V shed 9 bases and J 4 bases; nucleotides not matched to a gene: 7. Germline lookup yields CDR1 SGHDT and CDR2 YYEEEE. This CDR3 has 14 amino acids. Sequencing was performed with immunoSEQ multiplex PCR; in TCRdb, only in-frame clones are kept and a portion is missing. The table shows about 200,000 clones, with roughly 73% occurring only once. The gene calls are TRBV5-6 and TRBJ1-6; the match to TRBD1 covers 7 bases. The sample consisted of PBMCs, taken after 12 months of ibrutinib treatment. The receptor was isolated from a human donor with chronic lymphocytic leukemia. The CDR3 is CATGTADYNSPLHF. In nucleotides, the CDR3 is TGTGCCACCGGGACAGCCGATTATAATTCACCCCTCCACTTT.